This entry concerns a single T cell receptor (beta chain). The data stem from a study of cytomegalovirus exposure and HLA in healthy donors. Researchers ran the PCR with 60 Vbeta and 13 Jbeta primers. Method: immunoSEQ multiplex PCR; TCRdb's copy keeps in-frame clones and lacks some. The sample contains about 210,000 clones, just under 80% of which appear only once. CDR1 SGHTS and CDR2 YDEGEE come from the germline V gene. The CDR3 extends over 15 amino acids. The junction had 11 bases not matched to a gene; V was cut back by 5 bases and J by 3 bases. This rearrangement joins TRBV5-8 to TRBJ2-7; 7 nucleotides line up with TRBD2. The TCR originated in a boy aged 5-17 years in good health and CMV-seronegative. Sequencing was carried out using PBMCs. This CDR3 is CASRPSGGPVYEQYF. CDR3 DNA sequence: TGTGCCAGCAGGCCCTCGGGGGGACCCGTCTACGAGCAGTACTTC.